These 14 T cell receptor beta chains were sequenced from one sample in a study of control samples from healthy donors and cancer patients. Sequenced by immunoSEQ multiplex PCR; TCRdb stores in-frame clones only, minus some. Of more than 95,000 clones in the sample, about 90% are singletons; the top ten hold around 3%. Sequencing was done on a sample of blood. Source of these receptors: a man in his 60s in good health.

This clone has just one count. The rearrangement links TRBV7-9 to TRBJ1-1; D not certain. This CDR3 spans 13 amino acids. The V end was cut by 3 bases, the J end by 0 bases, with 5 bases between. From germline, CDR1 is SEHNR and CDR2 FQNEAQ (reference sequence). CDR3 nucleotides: TGTGCCAGCAGCTTGGCCTTGAACACTGAAGCTTTCTTT. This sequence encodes CASSLALNTEAFF.

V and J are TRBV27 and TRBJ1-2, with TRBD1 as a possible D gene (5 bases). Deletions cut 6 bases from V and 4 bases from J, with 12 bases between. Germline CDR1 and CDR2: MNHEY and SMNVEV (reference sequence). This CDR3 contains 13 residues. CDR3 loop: CASSPTGGYGYTF. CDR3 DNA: TGTGCCAGCAGCCCAACAGGTGGCTATGGCTACACCTTC.

This chain's CDR3 is CASSVHPGQHYEQYF. The CDR3 DNA is TGTGCCAGCAGCGTCCATCCTGGACAGCACTACGAGCAGTACTTC. The chain joins TRBV9 to TRBJ2-7; a possible D gene is TRBD1 (6 bases). The CDR3 sequence is 15 residues long. CDR1 is SGDLS and CDR2 is YYNGEE in the germline V gene. Trimming shortened V by 2 bases and J by 3 bases, and 15 bases separated the two germline ends.

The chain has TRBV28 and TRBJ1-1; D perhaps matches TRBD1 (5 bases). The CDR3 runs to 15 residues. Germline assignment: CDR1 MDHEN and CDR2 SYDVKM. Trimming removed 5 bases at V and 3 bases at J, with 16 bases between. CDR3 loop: CASSPGSFRDTEAFF. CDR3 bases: TGTGCCAGCAGTCCCGGATCCTTCAGGGACACTGAAGCTTTCTTT.

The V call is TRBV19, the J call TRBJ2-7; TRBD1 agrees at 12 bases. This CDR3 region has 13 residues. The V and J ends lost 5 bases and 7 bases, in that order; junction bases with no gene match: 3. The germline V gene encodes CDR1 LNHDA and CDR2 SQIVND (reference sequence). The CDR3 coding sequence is TGTGCCAGTAGTCGGGACAGGGGGCGGGAGCAGTACTTC. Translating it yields CASSRDRGREQYF.

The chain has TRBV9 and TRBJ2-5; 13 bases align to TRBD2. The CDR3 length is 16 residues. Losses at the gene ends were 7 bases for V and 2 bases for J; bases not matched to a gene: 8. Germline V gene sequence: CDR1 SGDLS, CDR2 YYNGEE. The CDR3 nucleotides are TGTGCCAGCGGAAGGACTAGCGGGGGACCTCAAGAGACCCAGTACTTC. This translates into CASGRTSGGPQETQYF.

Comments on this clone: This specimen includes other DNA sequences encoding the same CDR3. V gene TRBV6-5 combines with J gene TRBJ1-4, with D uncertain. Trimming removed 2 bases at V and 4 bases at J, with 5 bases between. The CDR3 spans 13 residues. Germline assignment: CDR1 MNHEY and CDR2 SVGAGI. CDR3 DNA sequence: TGTGCCAGCAGTTACCTGGGTAATGAAAAACTGTTTTTT. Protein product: CASSYLGNEKLFF.

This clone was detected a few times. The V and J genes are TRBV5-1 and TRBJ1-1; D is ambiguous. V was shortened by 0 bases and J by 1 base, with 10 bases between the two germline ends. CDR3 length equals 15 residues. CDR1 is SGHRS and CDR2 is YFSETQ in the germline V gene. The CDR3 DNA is TGCGCCAGCAGCTTGGACGGAACGAAGAACACTGAAGCTTTCTTT. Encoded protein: CASSLDGTKNTEAFF.

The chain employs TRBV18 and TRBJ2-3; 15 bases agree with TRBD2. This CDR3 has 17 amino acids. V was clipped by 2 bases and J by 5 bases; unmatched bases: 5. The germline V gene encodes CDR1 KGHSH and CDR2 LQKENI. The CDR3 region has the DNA TGTGCCAGCTCACCAGGACTAGCGGGGGGGCAAGGAGATACGCAGTATTTT. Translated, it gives CASSPGLAGGQGDTQYF. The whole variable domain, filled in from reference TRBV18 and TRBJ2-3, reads NAGVMQNPRHLVRRRGQEARLRCSPMKGHSHVYWYRQLPEEGLKFMVYLQKENIIDESGMPKERFSAEFPKEGPSILRIQQVVRGDSAAYFCASSPGLAGGQGDTQYFGPGTRLTVL.

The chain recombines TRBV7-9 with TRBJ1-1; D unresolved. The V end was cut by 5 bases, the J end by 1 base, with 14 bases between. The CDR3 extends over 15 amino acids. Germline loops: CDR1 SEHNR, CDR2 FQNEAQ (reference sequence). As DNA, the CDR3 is TGTGCCAGCAGCCCCTTGCGGACGGAGAACACTGAAGCTTTCTTT. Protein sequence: CASSPLRTENTEAFF.

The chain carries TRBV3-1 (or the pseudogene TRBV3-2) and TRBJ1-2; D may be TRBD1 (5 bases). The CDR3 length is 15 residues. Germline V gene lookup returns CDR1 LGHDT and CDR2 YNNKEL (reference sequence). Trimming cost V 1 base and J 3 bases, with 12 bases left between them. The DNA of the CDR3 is TGTGCCAGCAGCCAAGCAACCCAGGGCGACTATGGCTACACCTTC. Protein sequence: CASSQATQGDYGYTF.

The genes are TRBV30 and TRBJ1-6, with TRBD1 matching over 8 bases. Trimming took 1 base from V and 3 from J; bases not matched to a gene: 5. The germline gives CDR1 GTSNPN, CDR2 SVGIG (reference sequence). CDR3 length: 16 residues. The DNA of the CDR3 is TGTGCCTGGAGTGCCCCGACAGGGGTCTATAATTCACCCCTCCACTTT. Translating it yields CAWSAPTGVYNSPLHF.

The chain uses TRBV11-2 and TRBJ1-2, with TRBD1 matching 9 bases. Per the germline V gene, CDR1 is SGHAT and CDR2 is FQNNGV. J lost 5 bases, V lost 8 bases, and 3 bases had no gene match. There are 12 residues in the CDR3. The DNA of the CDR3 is TGTGCCAGCCCGGGACAGGGTTATGGCTACACCTTC. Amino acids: CASPGQGYGYTF.

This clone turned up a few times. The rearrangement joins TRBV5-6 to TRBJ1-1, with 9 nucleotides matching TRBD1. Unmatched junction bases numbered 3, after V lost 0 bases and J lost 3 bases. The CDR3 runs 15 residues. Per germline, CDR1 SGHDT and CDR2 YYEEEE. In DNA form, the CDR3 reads TGTGCCAGCAGCTTGGTGGGACAGGGATACACTGAAGCTTTCTTT. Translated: CASSLVGQGYTEAFF.